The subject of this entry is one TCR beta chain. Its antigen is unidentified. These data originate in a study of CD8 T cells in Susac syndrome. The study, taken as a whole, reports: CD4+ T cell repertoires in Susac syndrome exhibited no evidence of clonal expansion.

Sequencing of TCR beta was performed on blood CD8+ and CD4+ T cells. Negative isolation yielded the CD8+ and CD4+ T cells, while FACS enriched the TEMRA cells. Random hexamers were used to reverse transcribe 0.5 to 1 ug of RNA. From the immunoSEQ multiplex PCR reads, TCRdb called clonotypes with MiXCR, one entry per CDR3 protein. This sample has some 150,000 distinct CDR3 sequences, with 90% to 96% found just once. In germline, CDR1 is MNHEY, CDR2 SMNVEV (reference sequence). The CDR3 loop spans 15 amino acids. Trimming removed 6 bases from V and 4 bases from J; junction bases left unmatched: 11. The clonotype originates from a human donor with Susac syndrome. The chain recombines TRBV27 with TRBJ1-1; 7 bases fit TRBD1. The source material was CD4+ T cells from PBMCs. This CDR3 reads CASRSILGQSTEAFF. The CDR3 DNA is TGTGCCAGCAGGTCCATCCTGGGACAGAGCACTGAAGCTTTCTTT.